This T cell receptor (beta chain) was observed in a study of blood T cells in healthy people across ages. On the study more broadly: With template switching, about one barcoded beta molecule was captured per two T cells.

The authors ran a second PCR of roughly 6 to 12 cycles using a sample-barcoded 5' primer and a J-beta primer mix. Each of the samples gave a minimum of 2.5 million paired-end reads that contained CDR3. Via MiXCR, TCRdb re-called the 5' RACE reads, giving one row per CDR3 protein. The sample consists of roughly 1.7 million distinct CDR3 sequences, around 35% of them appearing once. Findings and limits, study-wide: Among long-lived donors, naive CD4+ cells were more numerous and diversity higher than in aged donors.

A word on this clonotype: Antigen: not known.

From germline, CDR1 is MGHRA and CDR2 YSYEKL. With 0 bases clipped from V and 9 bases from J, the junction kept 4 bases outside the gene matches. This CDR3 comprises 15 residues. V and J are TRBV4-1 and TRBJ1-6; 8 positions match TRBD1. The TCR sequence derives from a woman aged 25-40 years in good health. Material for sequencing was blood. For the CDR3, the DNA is TGCGCCAGCAGCCAAGAGGAGACAGGGGCTTCACCCCTCCACTTT. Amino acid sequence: CASSQEETGASPLHF.